These T cell receptor beta chains were read from a single sample in a study of breast tumors, draining lymph nodes, adjacent tissues. Each CDR3 protein gets one entry after TCRdb re-called the multiplex PCR reads with MiXCR. The data contain 150,000 to 200,000 distinct CDR3 sequences, around a third of them singletons. Sequenced sample: axillary lymph node tissue. All receptors derive from a female donor with breast cancer. Some clones in this sample may be carry-over from other donors' samples. CDR3s include the opening cysteine and the closing phenylalanine or tryptophan. Not every row has a clone size; where given, it reads once, few, many or a size class.

v_gene | abundance | CDR3aa
TRBV7-6 | many | CASSLAQGGLAGDSEQFF
TRBV13 | many | CASTRRELYEQYF
TRBV10-3 | - | CAISEDLAGGTIYF
TRBV20-1 | many | CSAREDTGQIYYGYTF
TRBV11-2 | many | CASSDLTVGEQYF
TRBV27 | many | CASSLIGLGPADRVGGYTF
TRBV12-3/TRBV12-4 | many | CASSHHQRLAASTDTQYF
TRBV4-2 | - | CASSQRDSKYF
TRBV19 | few | CASSILGANSYNEQFF
TRBV9 | many | CASSATGSYEQYF
TRBV11-2 | many | CASSSVARPYEQYF
TRBV29-1 | - | CSVAGRMNTEAFF
TRBV12-3/TRBV12-4 | many | CASSLGMGIRHTF
TRBV12-3/TRBV12-4 | many | CASRSTAGGYEQYF
TRBV4-1 | once | CASSQAPFAGGHDEQPQHF
TRBV2 | - | CASKPNTGETQYF
TRBV2 | - | CASSERGLTNEKLFF
TRBV9 | many | CASSPDGPYGYTF
TRBV6-2/TRBV6-3 | few | CASRGFSSYNEQFF
TRBV4-2 | many | CASSQGYGSGGHRPSTDTQYF
TRBV2 | - | CASRDPRGRWNSPLHF
TRBV6-5 | few | CASTPGGVSYEQYF
TRBV4-3 | many | CASSQEGQGVTDTQYF
TRBV15 | - | CATSRGGQLLNTEAFF
TRBV20-1 | many | CSARVGYEQYF
TRBV7-3 | - | CASRPGRGGAREKLFF
TRBV24-1 | many | CATSATGIGTDTQYF
TRBV10-3 | - | CAISDRSGDEQYF
TRBV5-4 | - | CASSNSGGPSGETQYF
TRBV6-1 | few | CASISGTGGGWNTIYF
TRBV7-9 | many | CASSFRLSPDTQYF
TRBV7-8 | - | CASSPREKLFF
TRBV6-2/TRBV6-3 | few | CASSLQTRGAEQFF
TRBV10-3 | many | CAISELTGGANYGYTF
TRBV7-3 | many | CASSSQPTGTYEQYF
TRBV28 | - | CAAEGGREQYF
TRBV27 | - | CASSLSRVYEQYF
TRBV18 | many | CASSPSGTSRETQYF
TRBV5-8 | - | CASSLDRENTGEQFF
TRBV14 | many | CASSPAISRGTDTQYF
TRBV27 | - | CASSPGQGGNYGYTF
TRBV19 | - | CASSIRAGLRGETQYF
TRBV6-6 | many | CASGGQGVETQYF
TRBV14 | many | CASSQGPHTGGYTF
TRBV13 | many | CASSPGRSGYTF
TRBV5-1 | - | CASSLGQGGSPLHF
TRBV20-1 | many | CSARVREAYNEQFF
TRBV9 | - | CASSATGTANAEAFF
TRBV6-6 | - | CASSHSRRADRVNEQFF
TRBV5-8 | many | CASSLGRDRIGGYTF
TRBV29-1 | - | CSVETGQGALGHETQYF
TRBV9 | - | CASSVAPDSSYNEQFF
TRBV20-1 | many | CSAHITQGAKLF
TRBV24-1 | - | CAQTGDYGYTF
TRBV19 | - | CASSIRAGRVNDQPQHF
TRBV11-2 | few | CASSLRFTSGRYQETQYF
TRBV12-3/TRBV12-4 | many | CASSWKGEGYGYTF
TRBV9 | many | CASSADRGNTQYF
TRBV7-2 | many | CASTRQERGGETQYF
TRBV5-4 | many | CASRLGGQGSSLFF